In its sample, the clone carrying this T cell receptor (beta chain) was seen a few times. The sample belongs to a study of blood T cells in healthy people across ages. Germline values: CDR1 MNHEY, CDR2 SMNVEV (reference sequence). The V end lost 4 bases, the J end lost 9 bases, and 13 bases lay between the germline ends. The CDR3 covers 13 residues. Each donor gave 9 to 10 milliliters of peripheral blood. Combining a sample-barcoded 5' primer with a J-beta primer mix, a second PCR ran for roughly 7 to 12 cycles. The authors tagged each cDNA molecule using a template-switch adaptor with 12 random nucleotides. TCRdb re-called the 5' RACE reads with MiXCR, one entry per CDR3 protein. The sample has 500,000 to 650,000 distinct CDR3 sequences; about 27% are singletons. The same data also went into a second study, on T cells of mothers and their children. Per that study: For each mother, over 9 million TCR beta CDR3 reads were obtained, and for each child, 2.5 million to 3 million.

Material for sequencing was blood. The chain employs TRBV27 and TRBJ2-1; D not certain. This clonotype was obtained from a boy aged 2 to 9 in good health. The CDR3 spells CASSSSRVGEQFF. The CDR3, as DNA: TGTGCCAGCAGTTCCTCCAGAGTGGGTGAGCAGTTCTTC.